The clone carrying this T cell receptor (beta chain) was found a few times. Its matching antigen is unknown. This entry belongs to a study of T-cell memory formation after mild COVID-19. Study as a whole: Largely donor-specific sequence clusters came from a couple of donors. Findings and limits, study-wide: Balance between CD4 and CD8 was seen in clones contracting day 15 to 85, and a CD4+ lean was seen in later expanders. Among contracting clones, CD4+ were mainly CM/EM and CD8+ enriched in EMRA.

TCRdb analysed the 5' RACE reads with MiXCR anew, one entry per CDR3 protein. The table shows 250,000 to 350,000 distinct CDR3 sequences, with roughly an eighth occurring only once. The CDR3 is 14 residues long. V trimming: 3 bases; J trimming: 7 bases; junction bases outside the gene matches: 8. CDR1 and CDR2 (germline): LGHNA, YSLEER. Sequenced: PBMCs or a T cell subset sorted from them (not recorded which). The clonotype comes from a man between 18 and 29 years old who had mild COVID-19 (a few samples of this study predate the infection). Cell type and time point are not known. The rearrangement uses TRBV4-3 and TRBJ1-2, with 7 bases that match TRBD1. CDR3 residues: CASSHNRGSGGYTF. Here the CDR3 DNA reads TGCGCCAGCAGCCACAACAGGGGCAGCGGTGGCTACACCTTC.